The T cell receptor beta chain under discussion was sequenced for a study of T cell repertoires in aging, cancer and after chemotherapy. Whole-study context: Healthy donor repertoires were recorded over several months to years and showed clear clonal overlap.

Peripheral blood genomic DNA, not sorted cells or RNA, was the template. The CDR3 consists of 15 residues. The germline V and J ends were trimmed by 1 base and 0 bases, with 7 bases remaining between them. Germline loops: CDR1 MDHEN, CDR2 SYDVKM. Study observations and caveats: In healthy donors, age-related TCR diversity loss mainly reflected lost richness. Immunological memory after chemotherapy cannot be judged from the repertoire data. Untreated cancer patients had significantly lower blood TCR diversity than age-matched healthy donors.

TRB rearrangements spanning V, D and J were amplified using mixed TRB-A/B primers. Each CDR3 protein is one row after TCRdb ran MiXCR on the multiplex PCR reads. The profile shows about 10,000 distinct CDR3 sequences, approximately 40% of them singletons. Remarks on this clonotype: What it binds is unknown.

The V call is TRBV28, the J call TRBJ1-3; no firm D call. Sample: blood. The receptor was isolated from a human donor in good health. In DNA, the CDR3 is TGTGCCAGCAGTTTATTCCCCGACTCTGGAAACACCATATATTTT. Translating gives CASSLFPDSGNTIYF.